This TCR beta chain was identified in a study of CD8 T cells in ankylosing spondylitis. TCRdb reanalysed the 5' RACE reads using MiXCR and keeps one entry per CDR3 protein. The repertoire consists of about 240,000 distinct CDR3 sequences, with around a tenth occurring once and the leading ten covering 6.8%. This clonotype was found many times. Germline lookup yields CDR1 SGHVS and CDR2 FQNEAQ. The V and J ends lost 5 bases and 4 bases respectively, with 8 bases between them. CDR3 size: 12 residues. Sequences were obtained from blood, either unsorted or a sorted T cell fraction (not recorded which). This receptor was taken from a male donor with ankylosing spondylitis or in good health (not recorded which). The chain carries TRBV7-8 and TRBJ1-1, with no clear D. The CDR3 sequence is CASSLLITEAFF. As DNA, the CDR3 is TGTGCCAGCAGCCTACTGATCACTGAAGCTTTCTTT.